The rows below give T cell receptor beta chains drawn from one sample of a study of T cell responses to AZD1222 COVID-19 vaccine. Assay used: immunoSEQ multiplex PCR; TCRdb lists only in-frame clones, some missing. The table shows some 150,000 clones, with 88% occurring only once. The sequencing here drew on peripheral blood, taken 28 days after the second AZD1222 dose. Receptors originate from an adult who received the AZD1222 COVID-19 vaccine. CDR3s include the opening cysteine and the closing phenylalanine or tryptophan. A D gene is named only where the DNA matches it firmly. Clone size appears in some rows only: once, few, many, or a class for an expanded clone.

DNA: TGTGCCAGGGACCCGGGCGGGACAGGGAAGATTCTAAGAAGCACCGGGGAGCTGTTTTTT
CDR3: CARDPGGTGKILRSTGELFF
D: TRBD1
J: TRBJ2-2
V: TRBV19
size: .

DNA: TGTGCCAGCAGCAAAGGGACGCCCGGCCCAGATCAGCCCCAGCATTTT
CDR3: CASSKGTPGPDQPQHF
D: .
J: TRBJ1-5
V: TRBV11-2
size: .

DNA: TGTGCCAGCAGTTCCGGACTAGGGCGGTCCAATGAGCAGTTCTTC
CDR3: CASSSGLGRSNEQFF
D: TRBD2
J: TRBJ2-1
V: TRBV27
size: .

DNA: TGTGCCAGTAACCAAAAAACCGGAGCAGACCCCGGGGAGCTGTTTTTT
CDR3: CASNQKTGADPGELFF
D: .
J: TRBJ2-2
V: TRBV19
size: .

DNA: TGTGCCAGCAGCTTAGGTTGGGGGGAGCTGTTTTTT
CDR3: CASSLGWGELFF
D: .
J: TRBJ2-2
V: TRBV7-6
size: once

DNA: TGTGCCAGCAGTTCAACCGGGACAAGGGGAAAGCAGCCCCAGCATTTT
CDR3: CASSSTGTRGKQPQHF
D: .
J: TRBJ1-5
V: TRBV27
size: .

DNA: TGTGCCAGCAGGGACAGGGGAAACACCATATATTTT
CDR3: CASRDRGNTIYF
D: TRBD1
J: TRBJ1-3
V: TRBV2
size: .

DNA: TGCGCCAGCAGTAGCGGGACAGGCCCTAGAACCGGGGAGCTGTTTTTT
CDR3: CASSSGTGPRTGELFF
D: .
J: TRBJ2-2
V: TRBV5-1
size: .

DNA: TGTGCCAGCAGTTCGGGACAGGGAAGGGGAGACACTGAAGCTTTCTTT
CDR3: CASSSGQGRGDTEAFF
D: TRBD1
J: TRBJ1-1
V: TRBV28
size: .

DNA: TGTGCCTGGACCGGATACACTGAAGCTTTCTTT
CDR3: CAWTGYTEAFF
D: .
J: TRBJ1-1
V: TRBV30
size: .

DNA: TGTGCCTGGAGAGTTGGCGGGAACACTGAAGCTTTCTTT
CDR3: CAWRVGGNTEAFF
D: .
J: TRBJ1-1
V: TRBV30
size: .

DNA: TGTGCCAGCAGCTTACGGGGGAACACCGGGGAGCTGTTTTTT
CDR3: CASSLRGNTGELFF
D: .
J: TRBJ2-2
V: TRBV7-3
size: once

DNA: TGTGCCAGCATGCGGGGAGCGTCCTACAATGAGCAGTTCTTC
CDR3: CASMRGASYNEQFF
D: .
J: TRBJ2-1
V: TRBV28
size: .

DNA: TGTGCCAGCAGTTCCAGACAACGCGATACGCAGTATTTT
CDR3: CASSSRQRDTQYF
D: .
J: TRBJ2-3
V: TRBV27
size: .

DNA: TGTGCCAGCAGCCCTTGGCAGGGGGATTTCTATGGCTACACCTTC
CDR3: CASSPWQGDFYGYTF
D: TRBD1
J: TRBJ1-2
V: TRBV7-9
size: .

DNA: TGTGCCTGGACGGGACAGGGAGTAGGGACCGGGGAGCTGTTTTTT
CDR3: CAWTGQGVGTGELFF
D: TRBD1
J: TRBJ2-2
V: TRBV30
size: once

DNA: TGTGCCAGCAGCCAATTTAGGACAGGGACCGGGGAGCTGTTTTTT
CDR3: CASSQFRTGTGELFF
D: TRBD1
J: TRBJ2-2
V: TRBV7-2
size: .

DNA: TGTGCCATCAGGGACAACGAAAGAAATCAGCCCCAGCATTTT
CDR3: CAIRDNERNQPQHF
D: .
J: TRBJ1-5
V: TRBV10-3
size: .

DNA: TGTGCCAGCAGAGGCACCCCGGGACTAGCGGGCTACGAGCAGTACTTC
CDR3: CASRGTPGLAGYEQYF
D: TRBD2
J: TRBJ2-7
V: TRBV11-2
size: .

DNA: TGCAGCGTTGAGGGACGCCGCACAGATACGCAGTATTTT
CDR3: CSVEGRRTDTQYF
D: .
J: TRBJ2-3
V: TRBV29-1
size: .

DNA: TGTGCCACCAGCAGAGATAAGGGGACCTCCTATGAGCAGTACTTC
CDR3: CATSRDKGTSYEQYF
D: .
J: TRBJ2-7
V: TRBV15
size: .

DNA: TGTGCCAGTAGTATTCCAGGGGGCCCCTCCATTCAGTACTTC
CDR3: CASSIPGGPSIQYF
D: TRBD1
J: TRBJ2-4
V: TRBV19
size: .

DNA: TGTGCCAGCTCCCCCCGGCCGGGTAACACCTACGAGCAGTACTTC
CDR3: CASSPRPGNTYEQYF
D: .
J: TRBJ2-7
V: TRBV7-2
size: .

DNA: TGTGCCAGCAGCCAAAGGGACAGGGCGTCCTACGAGCAGTACTTC
CDR3: CASSQRDRASYEQYF
D: TRBD1
J: TRBJ2-7
V: TRBV3-1/TRBV3-2
size: .

DNA: TGTGCCAGCAGCCAGCACGGCGGGAGTTACGAGCAGTACTTC
CDR3: CASSQHGGSYEQYF
D: TRBD2
J: TRBJ2-7
V: TRBV3-1/TRBV3-2
size: .

DNA: TGTGCCAGCAGCACAGGGGCGGGGACCCAGTACTTC
CDR3: CASSTGAGTQYF
D: TRBD1
J: TRBJ2-5
V: TRBV6-2/TRBV6-3
size: .

DNA: TGTGCCAGCTCAACAGGGAGGAACACTGAAGCTTTCTTT
CDR3: CASSTGRNTEAFF
D: .
J: TRBJ1-1
V: TRBV12-3/TRBV12-4
size: .

DNA: TGTGCCAGCTCACCGCCGGGCAGGGAAAGCAATCAGCCCCAGCATTTT
CDR3: CASSPPGRESNQPQHF
D: .
J: TRBJ1-5
V: TRBV18
size: .

DNA: TGTGCCAGCAGGCAGGGCGGTTCACCCCTCCACTTT
CDR3: CASRQGGSPLHF
D: .
J: TRBJ1-6
V: TRBV28
size: once